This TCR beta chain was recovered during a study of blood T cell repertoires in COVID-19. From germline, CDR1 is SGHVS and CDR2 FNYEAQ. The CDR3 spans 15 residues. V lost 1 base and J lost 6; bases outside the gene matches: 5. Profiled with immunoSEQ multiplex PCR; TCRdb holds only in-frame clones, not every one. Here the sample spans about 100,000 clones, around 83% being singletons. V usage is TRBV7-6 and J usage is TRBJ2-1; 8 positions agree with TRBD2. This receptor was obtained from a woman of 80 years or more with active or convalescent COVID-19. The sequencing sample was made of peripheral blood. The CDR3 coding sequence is TGTGCCAGCAGCTTAGGAAACGGGGGGGCCAATGAGCAGTTCTTC. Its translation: CASSLGNGGANEQFF.